These T cell receptor beta chains were read from a single sample in a study of cytomegalovirus exposure and HLA in healthy donors. Produced via immunoSEQ multiplex PCR; TCRdb's table is partial and in-frame only. The sample lists about 190,000 clones, 75% to 80% seen once, with roughly 13% in the top ten. Sequencing was performed on PBMCs. The origin of the receptors is a woman younger than 45 in good health and CMV-seropositive. The CDR3 runs from the conserved cysteine through the conserved F or W. A D gene is named only where the DNA matches it firmly. Not all rows give a size; the values are once, few, many and, for expanded clones, a class.

size: -; V: TRBV2; D: -; J: TRBJ2-1; DNA: TGTGCCAGCAGTGATGTAGTCCAAGCCAATGAGCAGTTCTTC; CDR3: CASSDVVQANEQFF
size: -; V: TRBV9; D: -; J: TRBJ2-3; DNA: TGTGCCAGCAGCCCTAGACAGTTACGAGCAGATACGCAGTATTTT; CDR3: CASSPRQLRADTQYF
size: few; V: TRBV19; D: -; J: TRBJ1-6; DNA: TGTGCCAGTAACGGAGGAACCTATAATTCACCCCTCCACTTT; CDR3: CASNGGTYNSPLHF
size: -; V: TRBV9; D: -; J: TRBJ2-7; DNA: TGTGCCAGCAGTATAGGGGCCGGATCCTACGAGCAGTACTTC; CDR3: CASSIGAGSYEQYF
size: -; V: TRBV7-2; D: -; J: TRBJ2-7; DNA: TGTGCCAGCAGCTTAGATAGTGCAGCGTCCTACTACGAGCAGTACTTC; CDR3: CASSLDSAASYYEQYF
size: -; V: TRBV29-1; D: -; J: TRBJ1-2; DNA: TGCAGCGTGCTAGACGGTTATGGCTACACCTTC; CDR3: CSVLDGYGYTF
size: -; V: TRBV2; D: TRBD2; J: TRBJ2-6; DNA: TGTGCCAGCACCCGAAGGGAGGGCTCTGGGGCCAACGTCCTGACTTTC; CDR3: CASTRREGSGANVLTF
size: -; V: TRBV7-2; D: TRBD2; J: TRBJ2-5; DNA: TGTGCCAGCAGCTTTGTAGGCGGGAGAGAGACCCAGTACTTC; CDR3: CASSFVGGRETQYF
size: -; V: TRBV5-4; D: -; J: TRBJ2-3; DNA: TGTGCCAGCAGCTTGGGACAGCCCGTCACAGATACGCAGTATTTT; CDR3: CASSLGQPVTDTQYF
size: -; V: TRBV5-1; D: -; J: TRBJ2-7; DNA: TGCGCCAGCAGCTTGGTCGGGGATATAATACGAGGGCAGTACTTC; CDR3: CASSLVGDIIRGQYF
size: -; V: TRBV6-5; D: -; J: TRBJ1-6; DNA: TGTGCCAGCAGTTACCCACAGGGAAACGACAATTCACCCCTCCACTTT; CDR3: CASSYPQGNDNSPLHF
size: -; V: TRBV9; D: TRBD2; J: TRBJ2-1; DNA: TGTGCCAGCAGCGGGACTAGCGGACTGAGCTCCTACAATGAGCAGTTCTTC; CDR3: CASSGTSGLSSYNEQFF
size: -; V: TRBV10-3; D: TRBD1; J: TRBJ1-2; DNA: TGTGCCAGCAACCCCCAAGGGGGCGGCTACACCTTC; CDR3: CASNPQGGGYTF
size: -; V: TRBV19; D: TRBD2; J: TRBJ2-1; DNA: TGTGCCAGTAGTGGGGGACTACTCTCTGAGCAGTTCTTC; CDR3: CASSGGLLSEQFF
size: -; V: TRBV18; D: -; J: TRBJ2-1; DNA: TGTGCCAGCTCACTTACCCGGGACACATACGTTCCCAGCTCCTACAATGAGCAGTTCTTC; CDR3: CASSLTRDTYVPSSYNEQFF
size: once; V: TRBV7-6; D: -; J: TRBJ2-2; DNA: TGTGCCAGCAGCCCCGCGGGCGGGGAGCTGTTTTTT; CDR3: CASSPAGGELFF
size: -; V: TRBV5-1; D: -; J: TRBJ2-7; DNA: TGCGCCAGCAGCTTCAGCACGGGCGGGGCTTACGAGCAGTACTTC; CDR3: CASSFSTGGAYEQYF
size: -; V: TRBV7-8; D: TRBD1; J: TRBJ1-1; DNA: TGTGCCAGCAGCCTCGGGACAGCGAAAACTGAAGCTTTCTTT; CDR3: CASSLGTAKTEAFF
size: -; V: TRBV6-5; D: TRBD2; J: TRBJ2-5; DNA: TGTGCCAGCAGCCAGACTAGCGGGGGTGAGACCCAGTACTTC; CDR3: CASSQTSGGETQYF
size: few; V: TRBV14; D: -; J: TRBJ2-1; DNA: TGTGCCAGCAGCCAATGGAGCGGAGACTACAATGAGCAGTTCTTC; CDR3: CASSQWSGDYNEQFF
size: -; V: TRBV5-4; D: TRBD1; J: TRBJ2-3; DNA: TGTGCCAGCAGTCCACGTACCGGGACAGGGGTGTATGATACGCAGTATTTT; CDR3: CASSPRTGTGVYDTQYF
size: few; V: TRBV6-5; D: TRBD1; J: TRBJ2-5; DNA: TGTGCCAGCAGTCTAGGGGGCGGCGGGACCCAGTACTTC; CDR3: CASSLGGGGTQYF
size: -; V: TRBV7-6; D: -; J: TRBJ1-3; DNA: TGTGCCAGCAGCTTATCCAGGGCCTTCGGAAACACCATATATTTT; CDR3: CASSLSRAFGNTIYF
size: -; V: TRBV7-2; D: TRBD2; J: TRBJ2-3; DNA: TGTGCCAGCAGCTTAGCGGCTAGCGGGGGGCCAGATACGCAGTATTTT; CDR3: CASSLAASGGPDTQYF
size: -; V: TRBV5-6; D: -; J: TRBJ2-7; DNA: TGTGCCAGCAGCCATACCGGCAGGTACTACGAGCAGTACTTC; CDR3: CASSHTGRYYEQYF
size: -; V: TRBV13; D: -; J: TRBJ2-4; DNA: TGTGCCAGCAGCCGGGACAAGGGCATTCAAATTCAGTACTTC; CDR3: CASSRDKGIQIQYF
size: once; V: TRBV6-1; D: -; J: TRBJ1-5; DNA: TGTGCCAGCAGTGACGCACACCCTAATCAGCCCCAGCATTTT; CDR3: CASSDAHPNQPQHF
size: -; V: TRBV28; D: -; J: TRBJ1-1; DNA: TGTGCCAGCACCACCGGGGGGGGAAACACTGAAGCTTTCTTT; CDR3: CASTTGGGNTEAFF
size: -; V: TRBV28; D: TRBD1; J: TRBJ2-5; DNA: TGTGCCAGCAGTTTACACAGGGGGCGAGAAGAGACCCAGTACTTC; CDR3: CASSLHRGREETQYF
size: few; V: TRBV5-1; D: -; J: TRBJ1-1; DNA: TGCGCCAGCAGCTTGACTGTTCGCGACAGGAATAAAGCTTTCTTT; CDR3: CASSLTVRDRNKAFF
size: -; V: TRBV6-1; D: -; J: TRBJ1-6; DNA: TGTGCCAGCAGTGGGTACAGGGTGGCACCCCTCCACTTT; CDR3: CASSGYRVAPLHF
size: -; V: TRBV4-3; D: -; J: TRBJ2-7; DNA: TGCGCCAGCAGCCAAGACGTCTCCGGAGGCTACGAGCAGTACTTC; CDR3: CASSQDVSGGYEQYF
size: few; V: TRBV5-1; D: TRBD2; J: TRBJ2-7; DNA: TGCGCCAGCAGCTTGGCGGGCGGGGGGGCCTCATTTTACGAGCAGTACTTC; CDR3: CASSLAGGGASFYEQYF
size: -; V: TRBV18; D: -; J: TRBJ2-1; DNA: TGTGCCAGCTCACTCAGAGGTCGGGATGAGCAGTTCTTC; CDR3: CASSLRGRDEQFF
size: -; V: TRBV6-5; D: TRBD1; J: TRBJ2-7; DNA: TGTGCCAGCAGTCAGGGACAGTGGGACTACGAGCAGTACTTC; CDR3: CASSQGQWDYEQYF
size: -; V: TRBV27; D: -; J: TRBJ2-7; DNA: TGTGCCAGCAGTTTGAAGTTCAGGGACTACGAGCAGTACTTC; CDR3: CASSLKFRDYEQYF
size: -; V: TRBV28; D: TRBD2; J: TRBJ2-7; DNA: TGTGCCAGCACCTCGGGGACTAGCAATCACGAGCAGTACTTC; CDR3: CASTSGTSNHEQYF
size: -; V: TRBV30; D: TRBD1; J: TRBJ2-7; DNA: TGTGCCTGGGCCGGGACAGGGTATCCCTACGAGCAGTACTTC; CDR3: CAWAGTGYPYEQYF
size: -; V: TRBV11-2; D: -; J: TRBJ1-2; DNA: TGTGCCAGCAGCTTAGGCGGCGGCCTTTACACCTTC; CDR3: CASSLGGGLYTF
size: -; V: TRBV28; D: -; J: TRBJ2-4; DNA: TGTGCCAGCAGTTTAATTCGGGGGTCTCGGTACATTCAGTACTTC; CDR3: CASSLIRGSRYIQYF
size: -; V: TRBV27; D: TRBD2; J: TRBJ2-7; DNA: TGTGCCAGCAGTCGGGGACTAGCCGTCTACGAGCAGTACTTC; CDR3: CASSRGLAVYEQYF
size: -; V: TRBV30; D: -; J: TRBJ1-6; DNA: TGTGCCTGGAGTGGGCCAGGGGCTGGTTCACCCCTCCACTTT; CDR3: CAWSGPGAGSPLHF
size: -; V: TRBV23-1; D: TRBD1; J: TRBJ2-3; DNA: TGCGCCATCCCCTGTGGGACAGAGAGATTTAGCACAGATACGCAGTATTTT; CDR3: CAIPCGTERFSTDTQYF